This T cell receptor beta chain was recorded in a study of tumor and adjacent non-tumor tissue in lung cancer. Study background: The patients, about nine men and several women, were roughly 30 to 85 with stage I to III disease.

Three rounds of nested PCR, following a modified ARM-PCR protocol, produced the TCRbeta library. TCRdb ran MiXCR on the multiplex PCR reads and lists one entry per CDR3 protein. The data contain 60,000 to 70,000 distinct CDR3 sequences, 75% to 85% of them singletons. The template was RNA from unsorted bulk tissue. The normal lung tissue was taken more than 3 cm from the tumor edge. Between August and November 2014, newly diagnosed, chemotherapy-naive lung cancer patients underwent thoracic surgery in China. From germline, CDR1 is DFQATT and CDR2 SNEGSKA (reference sequence). The V and J ends lost 5 bases and 5 bases, in that order; junction bases with no gene match: 3. This CDR3 has 13 amino acids. Overall study findings and caveats: Normal lung showed higher cumulative top 100 clone frequency than tumor.

Ten or more counts support this clonotype. Its antigen is as yet unknown. Sequenced: distant non-tumor lung tissue. The TCR sequence derives from a man aged 55 to 70 with non-small cell lung cancer. This chain joins TRBV20-1 and TRBJ2-3; TRBD2 agrees at 11 bases. CDR3 DNA: TGCAGTGCTGTAGCGGGAGGGGTAGATACGCAGTATTTT. It yields the protein CSAVAGGVDTQYF.